These 24 T cell receptor beta chains were all obtained from the same sample, sequenced in a study of cytomegalovirus exposure and HLA in healthy donors. PCR was performed using 60 Vbeta and 13 Jbeta primers. Data came from immunoSEQ multiplex PCR; TCRdb stores just in-frame clones and leaves some out. The table records fewer than 150,000 clones, 77% of them present only once. What was sequenced was PBMCs. The receptor set was obtained from a man aged 45 to 65 in good health and CMV-seropositive.

This clone was recorded once. V and J are TRBV28 and TRBJ1-5; 8 bases are shared with TRBD1. The CDR3 loop spans 16 amino acids. V shed 5 bases and J 0 bases; nucleotides not matched to a gene: 6. Germline CDR1 reads MDHEN; CDR2 reads SYDVKM. The CDR3 region has the DNA TGTGCCAGCAGTCTCCTGACAGGGGATAGCAATCAGCCCCAGCATTTT. Translation gives CASSLLTGDSNQPQHF.

The chain combines TRBV7-2 with TRBJ2-5; tentative D call: TRBD2 (5 bases). V was pared by 2 bases and J by 2 bases, with 9 bases between. The germline V gene encodes CDR1 SGHTA and CDR2 FQGNSA. The CDR3 runs 14 residues. DNA for the CDR3: TGTGCCAGCAGCTTAATGCTAGCACAAGAGACCCAGTACTTC. Translation: CASSLMLAQETQYF.

This clone was detected a few times. The V gene is TRBV4-1, the J gene TRBJ2-7; TRBD2 aligns across 11 bases. CDR1 and CDR2 (germline): MGHRA, YSYEKL. V lost 4 bases, J lost 2 bases, and 4 bases stayed unmatched. The CDR3 is made up of 15 amino acids. CDR3 amino acids: CASSLGLAGTYEQYF. CDR3 DNA sequence: TGCGCCAGCAGCCTCGGACTAGCGGGTACCTACGAGCAGTACTTC.

The chain employs TRBV9 and TRBJ2-2; 12 bases map to TRBD2. Germline assignment: CDR1 SGDLS and CDR2 YYNGEE. The V gene end was trimmed by 3 bases and the J gene end by 0 bases; junction bases not matched to a gene: 9. The CDR3 is 19 amino acids. The CDR3 here is CASSGIPGTSGSNTGELFF. CDR3 bases: TGTGCCAGCAGCGGAATCCCCGGGACTAGCGGGTCGAACACCGGGGAGCTGTTTTTT. Looking up the rest from reference TRBV9 and TRBJ2-2 gives the full variable domain: DSGVTQTPKHLITATGQRVTLRCSPRSGDLSVYWYQQSLDQGLQFLIQYYNGEERAKGNILERFSAQQFPDLHSELNLSSLELGDSALYFCASSGIPGTSGSNTGELFFGEGSRLTVL.

The V and J genes are TRBV27 and TRBJ2-2, with D tentatively TRBD2 (5 bases). Deletions cut 2 bases from V and 6 bases from J, with 13 bases between. Germline values: CDR1 MNHEY, CDR2 SMNVEV (reference sequence). The CDR3 is 15 residues long. The CDR3: CASSLRLAAAGELFF. CDR3 bases: TGTGCCAGCAGTTTACGGCTAGCCGCGGCCGGGGAGCTGTTTTTT.

CDR3 bases: TGCGCCAGCAGCTTGGGAGACAGGGATGTCGACGAGCAGTACTTC. This gives the protein CASSLGDRDVDEQYF. The chain uses TRBV5-1 and TRBJ2-7; TRBD1 matches at 7 bases. CDR3 length: 15 amino acids. Germline V gene lookup returns CDR1 SGHRS and CDR2 YFSETQ. Trimming cost V 0 bases and J 5 bases; bases outside gene matches: 8.

V gene TRBV28 combines with J gene TRBJ2-6, with 7 positions matching TRBD2. The J segment lost 0 bases and the V segment lost 5 bases, leaving 4 bases of the junction unmatched. The CDR3 is 16 amino acids. Germline V gives CDR1 MDHEN, CDR2 SYDVKM. CDR3 in amino acids: CASSDPGGSGANVLTF. In DNA form, the CDR3 reads TGTGCCAGCAGTGACCCGGGGGGCTCTGGGGCCAACGTCCTGACTTTC.

Points on this clone: The same CDR3 is also encoded by other DNA sequences in this sample. The J gene is TRBJ2-7, the V gene TRBV29-1; 7 positions agree with TRBD2. The CDR3 is made up of 13 amino acids. Losses at the gene ends were 6 bases for V and 6 bases for J; bases not matched to a gene: 11. From germline, CDR1 is SQVTM and CDR2 ANQGSEA. For the CDR3, the DNA is TGCAGCGTGGCGGGGACTATCACTCCCGAGCAGTACTTC. This encodes CSVAGTITPEQYF.

The V gene is TRBV30, the J gene TRBJ2-2; no clear D gene. V lost 7 bases and J lost 6, with 9 bases in between. Germline CDR1 GTSNPN, CDR2 SVGIG (reference sequence). This CDR3 region has 11 residues. CDR3 sequence (DNA): TGTGCCTCGACGACACCCGGGGAGCTGTTTTTT. As protein: CASTTPGELFF.

The chain uses TRBV9 and TRBJ1-6, with unresolved D. With 0 bases removed from V and 11 bases from J, the gap between germline ends came to 12 bases. The CDR3 is 14 amino acids. The germline CDR1 and CDR2 sequences are SGDLS and YYNGEE. The CDR3 sequence is CASSVGQVETPLHF. CDR3 nucleotides: TGTGCCAGCAGCGTAGGGCAGGTTGAGACACCCCTCCACTTT.

This chain connects TRBV10-1 to TRBJ2-1; 7 positions match TRBD2. Unmatched junction bases numbered 7, after V lost 5 bases and J lost 9 bases. CDR3 length: 13 amino acids. Looked up from germline, CDR1 is WNHNN and CDR2 is SYGVQD (reference sequence). CDR3 in DNA: TGCGCCAGCAGTCGAGCGGGGTCTGGTGAGCAGTTCTTC. It codes for CASSRAGSGEQFF.

The chain recombines TRBV30 with TRBJ1-6; D is possibly TRBD1 (6 bases). From germline, CDR1 is GTSNPN and CDR2 SVGIG (reference sequence). V lost 0 bases and J lost 9, with 18 bases in between. CDR3 length equals 16 residues. This CDR3 reads CAWSVRGGRAGSPLHF. CDR3 bases: TGTGCCTGGAGTGTACGGGGGGGCAGGGCGGGTTCACCCCTCCACTTT. Full variable domain (outside the CDR3, taken from reference TRBV30 and TRBJ1-6): SQTIHQWPATLVQPVGSPLSLECTVEGTSNPNLYWYRQAAGRGLQLLFYSVGIGQISSEVPQNLSASRPQDRQFILSSKKLLLSDSGFYLCAWSVRGGRAGSPLHFGNGTRLTVT.

The rearrangement links TRBV6-5 to TRBJ1-5; D gene ambiguous. The length of the CDR3 is 13 residues. Between the trimmed V and J ends, which lost 6 bases and 1 base, there was a span of 7 bases. In germline, CDR1 is MNHEY, CDR2 SVGAGI. CDR3 sequence: CASRGDSNQPQHF. The CDR3 coding sequence is TGTGCCAGCAGGGGAGACAGCAATCAGCCCCAGCATTTT.

This sequence joins TRBV5-1 and TRBJ2-7, with D possibly TRBD1 on 6 matching bases. CDR3 size: 14 residues. Germline values: CDR1 SGHRS, CDR2 YFSETQ. Trimming removed 0 bases at V and 6 bases at J, with 13 bases between. The DNA of the CDR3 is TGCGCCAGCAGCTTGGAGGGCAGGGGCACCGAGCAGTACTTC. It specifies CASSLEGRGTEQYF.

This clone was found once. The junction shows a germline mismatch at one end, possibly a read error. The genes are TRBV7-7 and TRBJ2-2; D may match TRBD1 or TRBD2 (5 bases each). The germline gives CDR1 SSHAT, CDR2 FNYEAQ (reference sequence). CDR3 length: 16 residues. The CDR3 DNA sequence: TGTGCTAGCAGCCTAGGGACCTCCCTAGGGGCCGGGGAGCTGTTTTTT. Protein sequence: CASSLGTSLGAGELFF.

The chain employs TRBV5-1 and TRBJ2-5; 7 positions agree with TRBD1. With 9 bases clipped from V and 5 bases from J, the junction kept 10 bases outside the gene matches. The CDR3 is 13 amino acids. Germline V gene data show CDR1 as SGHRS and CDR2 as YFSETQ. CDR3 sequence reads: CATRQGVGETQYF. The CDR3 coding sequence is TGCGCCACTAGACAGGGTGTGGGGGAGACCCAGTACTTC.

CDR3: CAISESQGLNTDTQYF. DNA of the CDR3: TGTGCCATCAGTGAGTCGCAGGGGTTGAACACAGATACGCAGTATTTT. The rearrangement links TRBV10-3 to TRBJ2-3; D is possibly TRBD1 (6 bases). CDR3 length: 16 amino acids. Per the germline V gene, CDR1 is ENHRY and CDR2 is SYGVKD. V lost 0 bases, J lost 2 bases, and 12 bases lay in between.

Comment on this clone: The junction differs from germline at one of its ends, possibly a read error. CDR3 nucleotides: TGTGCCAGCAGCGGGGACAGGGGACAAGGGACCCAGTACTTC. Translation gives CASSGDRGQGTQYF. V is TRBV5-8 and J is TRBJ2-5, with 10 bases aligning to TRBD1. This CDR3 is 14 amino acids long. Germline V lookup: CDR1 SGHTS, CDR2 YDEGEE.

In nucleotides, the CDR3 is TGTGCCAGTATGACCGGGACAGGGGCTAATCAGCCCCAGCATTTT. It specifies CASMTGTGANQPQHF. This chain connects TRBV19 to TRBJ1-5, with 10 positions matching TRBD1. This CDR3 spans 15 amino acids. Looked up from germline, CDR1 is LNHDA and CDR2 is SQIVND (reference sequence). With 7 bases clipped from V and 4 bases from J, the junction kept 7 bases outside the gene matches.

The gene calls are TRBV5-1 and TRBJ2-3; 7 nucleotides match TRBD2. This CDR3 is built from 14 residues. Germline V CDR1 and CDR2: SGHRS, YFSETQ. Losses at the gene ends were 4 bases for V and 1 base for J; bases not matched to a gene: 3. The CDR3 coding sequence is TGCGCCAGCAGCAATGCGGGAGGCACAGATACGCAGTATTTT. Encoded protein: CASSNAGGTDTQYF.

This clone has just a few counts. The V gene is TRBV5-6, the J gene TRBJ2-5; the match to TRBD1 covers 9 bases. The DNA matches TRBJ2-7 better at its end, which makes the J call doubtful. The CDR3 loop spans 19 amino acids. CDR1 is SGHDT and CDR2 is YYEEEE in the germline V gene. This CDR3 is CASSLSLYRDRASFYEQYF. The CDR3 DNA reads as TGTGCCAGCAGCTTATCTTTGTACCGGGACAGGGCTTCCTTCTACGAGCAGTACTTC.

The CDR3 loop reads CAISDPSGSYEQYF. CDR3 DNA: TGTGCCATCAGTGACCCTAGCGGGAGTTACGAGCAGTACTTC. The genes are TRBV10-3 and TRBJ2-7; TRBD2 aligns across 10 bases. The CDR3 is made up of 14 amino acids. CDR1 and CDR2 (germline): ENHRY, SYGVKD. After removal of 3 bases from V and 4 bases from J, the junction contained 3 bases not matched to a gene.

This clone was recorded once. The chain carries TRBV5-1 and TRBJ1-2; D gene ambiguous. V was pared by 0 bases and J by 5 bases, with 14 bases between. The CDR3 extends over 15 amino acids. Germline values: CDR1 SGHRS, CDR2 YFSETQ. DNA for the CDR3: TGCGCCAGCAGCTTGGACCCAGCGGGAGATTATGGCTACACCTTC. Protein sequence: CASSLDPAGDYGYTF.

The V and J genes are TRBV29-1 and TRBJ2-7, with D possibly matching TRBD2 (6 bases). This CDR3 spans 15 amino acids. The V end was cut by 4 bases, the J end by 7 bases, with 23 bases between. CDR1 and CDR2 from the germline V gene are SQVTM and ANQGSEA. In DNA form, the CDR3 reads TGCAGCGTTGTAACGGGTCGGGAGCGAAATCTGGAGCAGTACTTC. It specifies CSVVTGRERNLEQYF.